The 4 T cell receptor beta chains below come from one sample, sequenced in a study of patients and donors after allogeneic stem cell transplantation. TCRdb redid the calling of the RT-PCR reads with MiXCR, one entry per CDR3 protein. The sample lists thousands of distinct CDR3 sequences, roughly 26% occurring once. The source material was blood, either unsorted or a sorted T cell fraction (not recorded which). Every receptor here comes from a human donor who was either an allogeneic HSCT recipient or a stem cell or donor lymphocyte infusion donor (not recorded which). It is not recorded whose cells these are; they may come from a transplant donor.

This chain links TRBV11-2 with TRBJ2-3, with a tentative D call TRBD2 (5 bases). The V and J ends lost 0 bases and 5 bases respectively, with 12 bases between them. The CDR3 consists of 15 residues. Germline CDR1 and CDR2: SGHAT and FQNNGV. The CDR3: CASSLDAGGGDTQYF. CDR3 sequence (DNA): TGTGCCAGCAGCTTAGATGCCGGAGGTGGAGATACGCAGTATTTT.

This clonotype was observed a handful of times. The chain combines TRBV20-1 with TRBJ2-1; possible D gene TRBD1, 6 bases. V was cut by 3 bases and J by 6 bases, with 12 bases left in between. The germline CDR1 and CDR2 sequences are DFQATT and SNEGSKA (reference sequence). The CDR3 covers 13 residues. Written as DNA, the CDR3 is TGCAGTGCTAGTAGGGACAACTTCAATGAGCAGTTCTTC. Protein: CSASRDNFNEQFF.

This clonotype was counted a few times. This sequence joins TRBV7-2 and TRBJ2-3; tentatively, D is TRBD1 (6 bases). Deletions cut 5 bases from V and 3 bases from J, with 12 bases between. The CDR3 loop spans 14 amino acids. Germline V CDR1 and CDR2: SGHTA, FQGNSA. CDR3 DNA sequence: TGTGCCAGCAGCCCGTACAGGGCAACAGATACGCAGTATTTT. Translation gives CASSPYRATDTQYF.

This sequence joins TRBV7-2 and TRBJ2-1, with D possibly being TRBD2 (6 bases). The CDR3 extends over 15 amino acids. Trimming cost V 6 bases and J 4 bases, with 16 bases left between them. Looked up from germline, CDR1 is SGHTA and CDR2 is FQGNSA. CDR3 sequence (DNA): TGTGCCAGCAGTCTCCCCGGGAGAAGTTACAATGAGCAGTTCTTC. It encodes CASSLPGRSYNEQFF. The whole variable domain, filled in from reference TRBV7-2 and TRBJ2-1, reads GAGVSQSPSNKVTEKGKDVELRCDPISGHTALYWYRQSLGQGLEFLIYFQGNSAPDKSGLPSDRFSAERTGGSVSTLTIQRTQQEDSAVYLCASSLPGRSYNEQFFGPGTRLTVL.